This passage covers 16 T cell receptor beta chains from one sample sequenced in a study of metastatic and nonmetastatic thyroid tumors. Patients were all untreated before their thyroid surgery. Via MiXCR, TCRdb re-called the PCR reads. Here the sample spans just under 60,000 clones, under 20% being singletons. Sequenced sample: blood. The receptor set was obtained from a male donor with papillary thyroid cancer or a benign thyroid nodule (not recorded which). Some clones in this sample may be carry-over from other donors' samples.

This clone was seen a handful of times. The chain combines TRBV2 with TRBJ1-1; TRBD1 agrees at 7 bases. The germline gives CDR1 SNHLY, CDR2 FYNNEI. This CDR3 spans 14 amino acids. Germline trimming cut 5 bases from V and 5 bases from J; bases unmatched to any gene: 8. The CDR3 here is CASSHPAGGTEAFF. The CDR3 DNA follows: TGTGCCAGCAGTCATCCCGCAGGGGGAACTGAAGCTTTCTTT.

This clone was detected many times. V gene TRBV24-1 combines with J gene TRBJ1-2; perhaps TRBD1 as D (5 bases). V lost 6 bases and J lost 8, with 15 bases in between. Germline CDR1 is KGHDR and CDR2 is SFDVKD. This CDR3 region has 13 residues. This CDR3 reads CATSRRGEEGYTF. The CDR3 nucleotides read TGTGCCACCAGTCGAAGAGGGGAAGAAGGCTACACCTTC.

The V call is TRBV12-3 or TRBV12-4, the J call TRBJ2-2; 10 nucleotides agree with TRBD1. After removal of 10 bases from V and 3 bases from J, the junction contained 11 bases not matched to a gene. The CDR3 loop spans 16 amino acids. The DNA of the CDR3 is TGTGCCATCACCCCCGGGACAGGGGCAGACACCGGGGAGCTGTTTTTT. It yields the protein CAITPGTGADTGELFF.

V gene TRBV24-1 combines with J gene TRBJ2-1; 11 nucleotides match TRBD2. The germline V gene encodes CDR1 KGHDR and CDR2 SFDVKD. V trimming: 1 base; J trimming: 7 bases; junction bases outside the gene matches: 8. This CDR3 has 17 amino acids. DNA for the CDR3: TGTGCCACCAGTGATTTCACTAGTGCTAGCGGGAGGAATGAGCAGTTCTTC. It is translated as CATSDFTSASGRNEQFF.

This clone was detected many times. The chain carries TRBV7-9 and TRBJ1-6, with D tentatively TRBD1 (6 bases). The V gene lost 6 bases and the J gene lost 7 bases, with 10 bases spanning the gap. This CDR3 has 13 residues. From germline, CDR1 is SEHNR and CDR2 FQNEAQ (reference sequence). CDR3 nucleotide sequence: TGTGCCAGCAGTAGACAGGAGAATTCACCCCTCCACTTT. The encoded protein is CASSRQENSPLHF. The full variable domain, in which reference TRBV7-9 and TRBJ1-6 provide the parts outside the CDR3, is DTGVSQNPRHKITKRGQNVTFRCDPISEHNRLYWYRQTLGQGPEFLTYFQNEAQLEKSRLLSDRFSAERPKGSFSTLEIQRTEQGDSAMYLCASSRQENSPLHFGNGTRLTVT.

On this clone itself: A read error may explain this, as a much larger clone is one base away. Distinct nucleotide sequences in the sample also encode this CDR3. This chain joins TRBV7-2 and TRBJ2-2; no reliable D call. The V and J ends lost 6 bases and 0 bases respectively, with 11 bases between them. Per the germline V gene, CDR1 is SGHTA and CDR2 is FQGNSA. The CDR3 has 15 amino acids. DNA of the CDR3: TGTGCCAGCAGTCGCTCCCACCCGAACACCGGGGAGCTGTTTTTT. This sequence encodes CASSRSHPNTGELFF.

This clone was seen more than once but under ten times. Germline and junction disagree at one end, which may indicate a read error. The J gene is TRBJ2-7, the V gene TRBV18; 8 nucleotides agree with TRBD2. The CDR3 is 16 amino acids. Germline V lookup: CDR1 KGHSH, CDR2 LQKENI. DNA of the CDR3: TGTGTCAGCTCACCACCGACCAGCGGGGGCTTCTACGATCAGTACTTC. Its protein is CVSSPPTSGGFYDQYF.

On this clone itself: A read error is possible here, since a much larger clone lies one base away. The V gene is TRBV19, the J gene TRBJ2-1; 9 bases are a match to TRBD2. Germline CDR1 reads LNHDA; CDR2 reads SQIVND (reference sequence). The CDR3 runs 14 residues. CDR3 residues: CASTGTSSYNEQLF. CDR3 nucleotides: TGTGCCAGTACTGGGACTAGCAGCTACAATGAGCAGCTCTTC. The complete variable domain, with remaining parts taken from reference TRBV19 and TRBJ2-1, reads DGGITQSPKYLFRKEGQNVTLSCEQNLNHDAMYWYRQDPGQGLRLIYYSQIVNDFQKGDIAEGYSVSREKKESFPLTVTSAQKNPTAFYLCASTGTSSYNEQLFGPGTRLTVL.

This clone was seen ten or more times. The gene calls are TRBV6-2 or TRBV6-3 and TRBJ2-7; 9 bases align to TRBD1. Germline CDR1 reads MNHEY; CDR2 reads SVGEGT. Trimming removed 2 bases from V and 5 bases from J; junction bases left unmatched: 10. The CDR3 covers 16 residues. In nucleotides, the CDR3 is TGTGCCAGCAGTTACCGCGGACAGGGGAGTATCCACGAGCAGTACGTC. This sequence encodes CASSYRGQGSIHEQYV.

At least ten counts were recorded for this clone. The chain is built from TRBV7-9 and TRBJ1-1; no clear D gene. Trimming pared 5 bases from V and 1 base from J, leaving 11 bases between. The germline gives CDR1 SEHNR, CDR2 FQNEAQ (reference sequence). CDR3 length: 14 amino acids. This CDR3 is CASSRRNQNTEAFF. CDR3 nucleotides: TGTGCCAGCAGCCGAAGAAACCAGAACACTGAAGCTTTCTTT.

This clone was detected many times. This sequence joins TRBV15 and TRBJ1-4, with TRBD1 matching 11 bases. CDR3 length: 18 amino acids. Germline V CDR1 and CDR2: LNHNV, YYDKDF (reference sequence). V was pared by 2 bases and J by 1 base, with 6 bases of the junction left unmatched. CDR3: CATSRLGQGDLTNEKLFF. CDR3 bases: TGTGCCACCAGCAGATTGGGACAGGGGGACCTAACTAATGAAAAACTGTTTTTT.

To note about this clone: A single base separates this from a much larger clone, so it may be a read error. The chain carries TRBV5-6 and TRBJ1-6, with D perhaps matching TRBD1 (6 bases). Deletions cut 4 bases from V and 7 bases from J, with 15 bases between. The CDR3 is made up of 15 amino acids. Germline V CDR1 and CDR2: SGHDT, YYEEEE. CDR3 DNA: TGTGCCAGCAGCCCCGTTGGGGGGCCCAATTCACCCCTCCACTTT. It is translated as CASSPVGGPNSPLHF.

This clone showed up just a few times. This sequence may be a read error, since a much larger clone differs from it by one base. This chain uses TRBV9 with TRBJ2-1; TRBD1 might be the D (6 bases). There are 14 residues in the CDR3. CDR1 and CDR2 (germline): SGDLS, YYNGEE. The CDR3 DNA reads TGTTCCAGCAGCGGTTCAGGGGTTTACAATGAGCAGTTCTTC. It is translated as CSSSGSGVYNEQFF.

This clone showed up many times. The V call is TRBV12-3 or TRBV12-4, the J call TRBJ1-4, with a weak D call TRBD1 (6 bases). The CDR3 has 16 amino acids. Between the trimmed V and J ends, which lost 6 bases and 8 bases, there was a span of 22 bases. CDR3 region: CASSSWGTRRTEKLFF. For the CDR3, the DNA is TGTGCCAGCAGCTCTTGGGGGACAAGGAGAACCGAAAAACTGTTTTTT.

This clone was detected many times. This chain uses TRBV12-5 with TRBJ1-3, with D unclear. Trimming removed 7 bases from V and 4 bases from J, with 23 bases in between. CDR3 length: 17 amino acids. The germline V gene has CDR1 LGHNT and CDR2 FRNRAP. The CDR3 coding sequence is TGTGCTAGTGCCCTAAATCCTCACTTTTTTTCCGGAAACACCATATATTTT. It encodes CASALNPHFFSGNTIYF.

This clone was recorded many times. The chain couples TRBV5-5 to TRBJ2-7, with 9 bases aligning to TRBD1. The germline CDR1 and CDR2 sequences are SGHKS and YYEKEE (reference sequence). CDR3 size: 14 residues. J lost 2 bases, V lost 2 bases, and 2 bases had no gene match. In nucleotides, the CDR3 is TGTGCCAGCAGCTTCCGACAGGGGGCCTACGAGCAGTACGTC. Translating gives CASSFRQGAYEQYV.